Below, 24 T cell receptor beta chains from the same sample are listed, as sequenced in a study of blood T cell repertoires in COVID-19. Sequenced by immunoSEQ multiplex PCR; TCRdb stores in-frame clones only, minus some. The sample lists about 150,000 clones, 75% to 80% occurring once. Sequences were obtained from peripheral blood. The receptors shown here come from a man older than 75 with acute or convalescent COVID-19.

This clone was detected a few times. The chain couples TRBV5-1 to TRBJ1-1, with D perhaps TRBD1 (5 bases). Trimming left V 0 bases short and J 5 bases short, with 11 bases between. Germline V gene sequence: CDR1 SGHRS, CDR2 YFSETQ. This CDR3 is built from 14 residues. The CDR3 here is CASSLEGGETEAFF. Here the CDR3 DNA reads TGCGCCAGCAGCTTGGAAGGAGGGGAGACTGAAGCTTTCTTT.

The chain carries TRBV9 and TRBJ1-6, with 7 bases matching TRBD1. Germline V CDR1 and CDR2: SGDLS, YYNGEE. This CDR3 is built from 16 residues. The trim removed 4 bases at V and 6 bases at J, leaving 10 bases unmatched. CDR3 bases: TGTGCCAGCAGCAAAGGGACAGAACCTTTTAATTCACCCCTCCACTTT. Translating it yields CASSKGTEPFNSPLHF.

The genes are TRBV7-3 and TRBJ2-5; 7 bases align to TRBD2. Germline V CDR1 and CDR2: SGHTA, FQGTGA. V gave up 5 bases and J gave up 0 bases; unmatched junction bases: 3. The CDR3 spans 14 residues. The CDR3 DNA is TGTGCCAGCAGCCTGGCGGGGGACCAAGAGACCCAGTACTTC. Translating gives CASSLAGDQETQYF. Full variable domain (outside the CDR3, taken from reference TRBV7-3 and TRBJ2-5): GAGVSQTPSNKVTEKGKYVELRCDPISGHTALYWYRQSLGQGPEFLIYFQGTGAADDSGLPNDRFFAVRPEGSVSTLKIQRTERGDSAVYLCASSLAGDQETQYFGPGTRLLVL.

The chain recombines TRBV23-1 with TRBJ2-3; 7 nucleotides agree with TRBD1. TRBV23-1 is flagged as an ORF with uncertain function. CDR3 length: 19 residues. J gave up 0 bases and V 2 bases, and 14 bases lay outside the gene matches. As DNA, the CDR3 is TGCGCCAGCAGTCAACCCTCCCAAGCTCCACAGGGGAGCACAGATACGCAGTATTTT. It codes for CASSQPSQAPQGSTDTQYF.

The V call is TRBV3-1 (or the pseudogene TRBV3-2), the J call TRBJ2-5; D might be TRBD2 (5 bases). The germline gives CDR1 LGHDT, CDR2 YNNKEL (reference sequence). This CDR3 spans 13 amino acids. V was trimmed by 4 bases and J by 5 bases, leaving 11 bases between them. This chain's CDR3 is CASSLGEWETQYF. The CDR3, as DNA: TGTGCCAGCAGCCTTGGGGAGTGGGAGACCCAGTACTTC.

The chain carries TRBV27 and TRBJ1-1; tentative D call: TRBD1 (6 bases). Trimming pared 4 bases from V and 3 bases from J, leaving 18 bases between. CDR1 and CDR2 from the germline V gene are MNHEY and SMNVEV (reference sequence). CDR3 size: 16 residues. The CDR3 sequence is CASSWASEGVDTEAFF. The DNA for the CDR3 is TGTGCCAGCAGTTGGGCTTCCGAGGGGGTGGACACTGAAGCTTTCTTT.

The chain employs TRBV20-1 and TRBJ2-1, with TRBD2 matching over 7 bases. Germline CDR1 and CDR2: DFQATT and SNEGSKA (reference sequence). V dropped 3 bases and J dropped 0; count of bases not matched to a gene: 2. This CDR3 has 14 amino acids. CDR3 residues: CSASTGGSYNEQFF. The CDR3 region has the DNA TGCAGTGCTAGTACGGGGGGCTCCTACAATGAGCAGTTCTTC.

CDR3 DNA: TGTGCCAGCAGCGTAGATATAGGGGATGAGACCCAGTACTTC. This codes for CASSVDIGDETQYF. The chain links TRBV9 to TRBJ2-5; a weak D match, TRBD1 (5 bases). CDR3 size: 14 residues. Germline assignment: CDR1 SGDLS and CDR2 YYNGEE. Trimming shortened V by 0 bases and J by 5 bases, and 11 bases separated the two germline ends. Filled out from reference TRBV9 and TRBJ2-5, the complete variable domain reads DSGVTQTPKHLITATGQRVTLRCSPRSGDLSVYWYQQSLDQGLQFLIQYYNGEERAKGNILERFSAQQFPDLHSELNLSSLELGDSALYFCASSVDIGDETQYFGPGTRLLVL.

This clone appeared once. DNA for the CDR3: TGTGCCAGCTCACCGTCGGGAGAGGGGGAGACCCAGTACTTC. Translated, it gives CASSPSGEGETQYF. V gene TRBV18 combines with J gene TRBJ2-5, with D possibly matching TRBD2 (6 bases). The CDR3 sequence is 14 residues long. V was pared by 3 bases and J by 5 bases, with 13 bases between. The germline V gene has CDR1 KGHSH and CDR2 LQKENI.

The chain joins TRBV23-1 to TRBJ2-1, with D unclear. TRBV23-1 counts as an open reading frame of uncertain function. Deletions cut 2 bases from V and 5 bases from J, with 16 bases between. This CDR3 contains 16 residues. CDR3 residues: CASSQGGYRSNNEQFF. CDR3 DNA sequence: TGCGCCAGCAGTCAAGGTGGGTACCGGAGTAACAATGAGCAGTTCTTC.

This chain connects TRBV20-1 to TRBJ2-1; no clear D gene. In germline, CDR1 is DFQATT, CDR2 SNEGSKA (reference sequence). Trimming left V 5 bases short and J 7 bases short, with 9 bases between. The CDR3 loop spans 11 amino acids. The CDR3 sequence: CSALARNEQFF. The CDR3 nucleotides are TGCAGTGCTCTGGCGAGGAATGAGCAGTTCTTC.

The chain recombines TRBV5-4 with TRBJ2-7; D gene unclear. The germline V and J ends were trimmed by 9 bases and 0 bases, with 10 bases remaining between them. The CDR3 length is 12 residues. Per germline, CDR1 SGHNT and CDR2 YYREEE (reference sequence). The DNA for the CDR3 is TGTGCCACTTCGGCAGGCTCCTACGAGCAGTACGTC. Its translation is CATSAGSYEQYV.

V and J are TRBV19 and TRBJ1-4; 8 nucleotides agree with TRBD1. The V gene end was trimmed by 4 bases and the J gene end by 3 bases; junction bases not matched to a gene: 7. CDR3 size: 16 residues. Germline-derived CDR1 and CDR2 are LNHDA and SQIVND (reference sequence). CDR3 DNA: TGTGCCAGTAGTACCAGACAGGGGTGGCCTAATGAAAAACTGTTTTTT. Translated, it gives CASSTRQGWPNEKLFF.

CDR3: CASSYSSGAYTEAFF. The DNA of the CDR3 is TGTGCCAGCAGTTACTCGTCAGGGGCCTACACTGAAGCTTTCTTT. V gene TRBV6-2 or TRBV6-3 combines with J gene TRBJ1-1; maybe TRBD1 (6 bases). V was clipped by 0 bases and J by 3 bases, with 11 bases between them. The CDR3 runs 15 residues. Germline V gene sequence: CDR1 MNHEY, CDR2 SVGEGT.

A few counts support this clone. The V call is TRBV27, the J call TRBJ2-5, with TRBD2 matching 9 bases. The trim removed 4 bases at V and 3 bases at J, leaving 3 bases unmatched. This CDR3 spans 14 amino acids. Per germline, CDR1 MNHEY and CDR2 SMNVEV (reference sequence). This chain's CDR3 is CASSSGTSKETQYF. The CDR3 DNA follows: TGTGCCAGCAGTTCCGGGACTAGCAAAGAGACCCAGTACTTC.

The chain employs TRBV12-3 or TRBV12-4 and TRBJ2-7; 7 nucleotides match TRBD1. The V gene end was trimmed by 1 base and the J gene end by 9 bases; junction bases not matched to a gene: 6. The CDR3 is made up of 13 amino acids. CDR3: CASSLGQGWGQYV. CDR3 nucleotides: TGTGCCAGCAGTTTAGGACAGGGCTGGGGGCAGTACGTC.

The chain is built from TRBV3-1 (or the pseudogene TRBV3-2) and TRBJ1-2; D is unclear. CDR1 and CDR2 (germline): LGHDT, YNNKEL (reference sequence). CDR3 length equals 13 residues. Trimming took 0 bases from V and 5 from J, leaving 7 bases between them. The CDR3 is CASSQERLYGYTF. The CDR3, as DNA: TGTGCCAGCAGCCAAGAAAGACTGTATGGCTACACCTTC.

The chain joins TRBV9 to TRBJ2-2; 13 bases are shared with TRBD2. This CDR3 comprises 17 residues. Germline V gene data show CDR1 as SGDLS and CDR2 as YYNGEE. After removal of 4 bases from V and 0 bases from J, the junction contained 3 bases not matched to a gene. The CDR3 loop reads CASSKGLAGANTGELFF. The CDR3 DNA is TGTGCCAGCAGCAAAGGACTAGCGGGGGCGAACACCGGGGAGCTGTTTTTT.

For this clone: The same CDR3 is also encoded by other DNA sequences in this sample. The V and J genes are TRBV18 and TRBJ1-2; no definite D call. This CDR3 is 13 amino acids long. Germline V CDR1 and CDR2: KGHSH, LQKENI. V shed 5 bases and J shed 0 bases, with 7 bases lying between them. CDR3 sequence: CASSADTNYGYTF. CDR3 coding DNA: TGTGCCAGCTCAGCAGATACTAACTATGGCTACACCTTC. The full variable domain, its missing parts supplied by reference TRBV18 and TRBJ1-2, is NAGVMQNPRHLVRRRGQEARLRCSPMKGHSHVYWYRQLPEEGLKFMVYLQKENIIDESGMPKERFSAEFPKEGPSILRIQQVVRGDSAAYFCASSADTNYGYTFGSGTRLTVV.

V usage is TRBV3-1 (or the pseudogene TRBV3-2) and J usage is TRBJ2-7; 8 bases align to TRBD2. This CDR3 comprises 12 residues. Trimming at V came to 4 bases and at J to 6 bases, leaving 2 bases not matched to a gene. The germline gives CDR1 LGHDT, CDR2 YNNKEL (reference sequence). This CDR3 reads CASSPTSGEQYV. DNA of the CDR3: TGTGCCAGCAGCCCCACTAGCGGCGAGCAGTACGTC.

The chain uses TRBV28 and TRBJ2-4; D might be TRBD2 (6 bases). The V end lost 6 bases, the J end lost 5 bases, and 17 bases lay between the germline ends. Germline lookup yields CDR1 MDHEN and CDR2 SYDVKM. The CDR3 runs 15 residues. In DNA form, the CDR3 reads TGTGCCAGCAGGCTGGCGGGGACTGTGGAAAACATTCAGTACTTC. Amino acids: CASRLAGTVENIQYF.

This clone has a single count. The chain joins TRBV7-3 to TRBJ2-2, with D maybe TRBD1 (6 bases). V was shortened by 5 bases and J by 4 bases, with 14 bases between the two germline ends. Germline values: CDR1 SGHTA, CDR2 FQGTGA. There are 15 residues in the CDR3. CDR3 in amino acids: CASSQVARGTGELFF. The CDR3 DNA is TGTGCCAGCAGCCAAGTGGCCAGGGGCACCGGGGAGCTGTTTTTT.

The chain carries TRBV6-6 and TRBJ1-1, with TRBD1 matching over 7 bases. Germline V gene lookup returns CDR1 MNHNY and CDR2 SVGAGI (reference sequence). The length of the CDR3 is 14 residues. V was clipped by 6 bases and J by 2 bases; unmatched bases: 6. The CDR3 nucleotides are TGTGCCAGCAGCCCCGGGACAGCTAACACTGAAGCTTTCTTT. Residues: CASSPGTANTEAFF.

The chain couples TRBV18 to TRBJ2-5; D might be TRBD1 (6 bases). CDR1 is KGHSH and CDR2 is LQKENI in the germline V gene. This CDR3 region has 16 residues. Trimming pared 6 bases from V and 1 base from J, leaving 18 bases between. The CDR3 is CASSGQDLGGQETQYF. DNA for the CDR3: TGTGCCAGCTCGGGACAAGATTTAGGGGGCCAAGAGACCCAGTACTTC.